These T cell receptor beta chains were read from a single sample in a study of shared clonotypes between healthy human individuals. TCRdb's copy holds only in-frame clones and misses some; the assay was immunoSEQ multiplex PCR. The profile covers about 480,000 clones, with 60% to 80% appearing a single time and about 12% taken by the ten largest. The sample comprised PBMCs. These receptor sequences come from a woman between 35 and 50 years old in good health. Some clones in this sample may be carry-over from other donors' samples. Each CDR3 is given with its conserved first and last residue. The order of the fields is clone size, J gene, V gene, D gene, CDR3 protein, CDR3 DNA. D genes are given only for firm matches. The size entry is marked missing in some rows and otherwise reads once, few, many or a size class.

abundance: .; j_gene: TRBJ2-7; v_gene: TRBV10-1; d_gene: .; CDR3aa: CASSQSYRSYEQYF; CDR3nt: TGCGCCAGCAGTCAATCCTACCGGTCCTACGAGCAGTACTTC
abundance: few; j_gene: TRBJ1-4; v_gene: TRBV19; d_gene: TRBD1; CDR3aa: CASNPDRGQEKLFF; CDR3nt: TGTGCCAGTAACCCGGACAGGGGTCAGGAAAAACTGTTTTTT
abundance: .; j_gene: TRBJ2-7; v_gene: TRBV27; d_gene: .; CDR3aa: CASSPPGSYEQYF; CDR3nt: TGTGCCAGCAGTCCCCCGGGCTCCTACGAGCAGTACTTC
abundance: .; j_gene: TRBJ2-7; v_gene: TRBV6-1; d_gene: TRBD2; CDR3aa: CASMGPGSGVYEQYF; CDR3nt: TGTGCCAGCATGGGGCCGGGTAGCGGGGTTTACGAGCAGTACTTC
abundance: .; j_gene: TRBJ1-3; v_gene: TRBV18; d_gene: TRBD1; CDR3aa: CASSMDRENTIYF; CDR3nt: TGTGCCAGCTCAATGGACAGGGAGAACACCATATATTTT
abundance: few; j_gene: TRBJ1-5; v_gene: TRBV19; d_gene: .; CDR3aa: CASSIEVTGRQPQHF; CDR3nt: TGTGCCAGTAGTATAGAGGTCACAGGCCGTCAGCCCCAGCATTTT
abundance: .; j_gene: TRBJ2-1; v_gene: TRBV7-3; d_gene: .; CDR3aa: CASSPGINNEQFF; CDR3nt: TGTGCCAGCAGCCCCGGGATCAACAATGAGCAGTTCTTC
abundance: .; j_gene: TRBJ2-7; v_gene: TRBV7-9; d_gene: .; CDR3aa: CASSSRTGAYEQYF; CDR3nt: TGTGCCAGCAGCTCCCGAACGGGAGCCTACGAGCAGTACTTC
abundance: .; j_gene: TRBJ2-7; v_gene: TRBV7-8; d_gene: .; CDR3aa: CASSTGPNEQYF; CDR3nt: TGTGCCAGCAGCACGGGACCGAACGAGCAGTACTTC
abundance: .; j_gene: TRBJ2-7; v_gene: TRBV5-4; d_gene: .; CDR3aa: CASSLGADTYEQYF; CDR3nt: TGTGCCAGCAGCTTGGGAGCGGATACCTACGAGCAGTACTTC
abundance: few; j_gene: TRBJ1-5; v_gene: TRBV28; d_gene: .; CDR3aa: CASSLFLQPQHF; CDR3nt: TGTGCCAGCAGTTTATTCCTTCAGCCCCAGCATTTT
abundance: .; j_gene: TRBJ1-5; v_gene: TRBV19; d_gene: TRBD1; CDR3aa: CASRDGQGYNQPQHF; CDR3nt: TGTGCCAGTAGAGATGGACAGGGATACAATCAGCCCCAGCATTTT
abundance: .; j_gene: TRBJ1-2; v_gene: TRBV10-1; d_gene: .; CDR3aa: CASSESGNYGYTF; CDR3nt: TGCGCCAGCAGTGAGTCGGGAAACTATGGCTACACCTTC
abundance: .; j_gene: TRBJ2-7; v_gene: TRBV7-2; d_gene: TRBD2; CDR3aa: CASSPVGEGSEQYF; CDR3nt: TGTGCCAGCAGCCCGGTGGGGGAGGGCAGCGAGCAGTACTTC